These T cell receptor beta chains were read from a single sample in a study of cytomegalovirus exposure and HLA in healthy donors. Here immunoSEQ multiplex PCR was the method, and the copy in TCRdb shows in-frame clones only, minus some. The sample records 100,000 to 120,000 clones, 74% being singletons. The sequenced sample consisted of PBMCs. The receptors derive from a woman aged 40 to 50 in good health and CMV-seropositive. CDR3s include the opening cysteine and the closing phenylalanine or tryptophan. The order of the fields is D gene, J gene, V gene, clone size, CDR3 DNA, CDR3 protein. D genes are given only for firm matches. The size field is filled for only some rows; it gives once, few, many or a size class.

>.|TRBJ1-2|TRBV7-9|.
TGTTCCAGCAGCCACAAATCGACAGACTCCTATGGCTACACCTTC
CSSSHKSTDSYGYTF
>.|TRBJ1-2|TRBV10-3|.
TGTGCCATCAGGGAGAGGCAGGGGATTTATGGCTACACCTTC
CAIRERQGIYGYTF
>.|TRBJ1-2|TRBV7-3|.
TGTGCCAGCAGTATAAGACTAGGGGGGGGCAAAGACTATGGCTACACCTTC
CASSIRLGGGKDYGYTF
>TRBD2|TRBJ2-7|TRBV29-1|few
TGCAGCGTTCGCCGTAGCGGGGCCTACGAGCAGTACTTC
CSVRRSGAYEQYF
>.|TRBJ2-3|TRBV9|.
TGTGCCAGCAGCCCCGCTGTGGGGGCCCGGGAAACGCAGTATTTT
CASSPAVGARETQYF
>.|TRBJ1-2|TRBV4-3|.
TGCGCCAGCAGCCAAGAAGCGGCAGGGGAGGGCTATGGCTACACCTTC
CASSQEAAGEGYGYTF
>.|TRBJ1-1|TRBV15|.
TGTGCCACCAGCAGAGAGAGGTCGGGGGTGAACACTGAAGCTTTCTTT
CATSRERSGVNTEAFF
>.|TRBJ2-4|TRBV13|.
TGTGCCAGCAGCTCCCCATTCGGTATTCAGTACTTC
CASSSPFGIQYF
>TRBD1|TRBJ1-4|TRBV6-1|.
TGTGCCAGCAGCCGGGGACAGGGGGGTGAAAAACTGTTTTTT
CASSRGQGGEKLFF
>TRBD1|TRBJ1-1|TRBV9|.
TGTGCCAGCAGCGTTAGCCAGGGGGCGGCTGAAGCTTTCTTT
CASSVSQGAAEAFF
>TRBD1|TRBJ1-2|TRBV19|.
TGTGCCAGCCAAAACGTGGACAGGGCTTCCGGCTACACCTTC
CASQNVDRASGYTF
>.|TRBJ2-5|TRBV5-1|.
TGCGCCAGCAGCTTGGAACTACCCCAAGAGACCCAGTACTTC
CASSLELPQETQYF
>.|TRBJ2-7|TRBV30|few
TGTGCCTGGAACTCCGGGGGTGGCAACGAGCAGTACTTC
CAWNSGGGNEQYF
>.|TRBJ2-1|TRBV7-8|.
TGTGCCAGCAGCCCCAACTCCTACAATGAGCAGTTCTTC
CASSPNSYNEQFF
>.|TRBJ2-7|TRBV6-6|.
TGTGCCAGCAGGGACCAAGGGAGCTCCTACGAGCAGTACTTC
CASRDQGSSYEQYF
>.|TRBJ1-4|TRBV6-1|.
TGTGCCAGCAGTGACAGGGTTACTAATGAAAAACTGTTTTTT
CASSDRVTNEKLFF
>TRBD1|TRBJ2-7|TRBV27|.
TGTGCCAGCAGTTACGACAGGGGTCTTAACGAGCAGTACTTC
CASSYDRGLNEQYF
>.|TRBJ1-1|TRBV7-9|.
TGTGCCAGCAGCTTTACAGGGAACACTGAAGCTTTCTTT
CASSFTGNTEAFF
>.|TRBJ1-1|TRBV7-3|.
TGTGCCAGCAGCCTCTCAAGTCGGGGGACCACTGAAGCTTTCTTT
CASSLSSRGTTEAFF
>TRBD1|TRBJ2-1|TRBV9|few
TGTGCCAGCAGCACCCGCCAGGGGGCTGAGATTCATGAGCAGTTCTTC
CASSTRQGAEIHEQFF
>.|TRBJ1-1|TRBV11-2|few
TGTGCCAGCAGCTCTGCGCGGGATACGGCTGAAGCTTTCTTT
CASSSARDTAEAFF
>TRBD1|TRBJ2-2|TRBV7-3|once
TGTGCCAGCAGCCCGAGTCCGGGACAGGGGAACACCGGGGAGCTGTTTTTT
CASSPSPGQGNTGELFF
>.|TRBJ2-7|TRBV5-1|.
TGCGCCAGCAGCCAGTATAGCCCGGGTTACGAGCAGTACTTC
CASSQYSPGYEQYF
>TRBD1|TRBJ1-4|TRBV5-1|.
TGCACCAGCGGTGAGCAAACAGGGGATAATGAAAAACTGTTTTTT
CTSGEQTGDNEKLFF
>.|TRBJ2-7|TRBV28|.
TGTGCCAGCAGTTCCCCGGGACAAGCTACCGAGCAGTACTTC
CASSSPGQATEQYF
>.|TRBJ2-5|TRBV5-4|.
TGTGCCAGCAGCTCCCAAAACGGGGAGCAGTACTTC
CASSSQNGEQYF
>TRBD2|TRBJ2-7|TRBV7-2|few
TGTGCCAGCAGCTTAGTCTGGCTAGCGGGAGGGCCGGGCTCCTACGAGCAGTACTTC
CASSLVWLAGGPGSYEQYF
>.|TRBJ2-2|TRBV2|few
TGTGCCAGCTCTGAGCCCGGGGAGCTGTTTTTT
CASSEPGELFF
>.|TRBJ2-5|TRBV7-9|.
TGTGCCAGCAGCTTAGCCGCGGGGTTATTGGAGACCCAGTACTTC
CASSLAAGLLETQYF
>.|TRBJ1-2|TRBV5-1|.
TGCGCCAGCAGCTTGGATGGCGGCAGGGGCTATGGCTACACCTTC
CASSLDGGRGYGYTF
>.|TRBJ1-2|TRBV19|once
TGTGCCAGTAGTATAGATCTTGGCACAGCCATCTATGGCTACACCTTC
CASSIDLGTAIYGYTF
>TRBD2|TRBJ2-2|TRBV6-1|.
TGTGCCAGCAGTGCCGGGGGGATCACCGGGGAGCTGTTTTTT
CASSAGGITGELFF
>.|TRBJ1-1|TRBV29-1|.
TGCAGCGTTGAGGGCACAAGAAACACTGAAGCTTTCTTT
CSVEGTRNTEAFF
>.|TRBJ1-3|TRBV7-8|few
TGTGCCAGCAGCCCCTACTTAGATATGCAGGGAGGAAACACCATATATTTT
CASSPYLDMQGGNTIYF
>.|TRBJ1-1|TRBV4-3|once
TGCGCCAGCAGCCAATTATCCGGGACAACTGAAGCTTTCTTT
CASSQLSGTTEAFF
>.|TRBJ2-3|TRBV15|.
TGTGCCACCAGCAAGGACAAGCGGGTAGATACGCAGTATTTT
CATSKDKRVDTQYF
>.|TRBJ2-5|TRBV5-6|.
TGTGCCAGCAGCTTGGTTTCCTCTCAAGAGACCCAGTACTTC
CASSLVSSQETQYF
>.|TRBJ2-7|TRBV27|.
TGTGCCAGCAGTGGGCGCAGGGATAGCTCCTACGAGCAGTACTTC
CASSGRRDSSYEQYF
>.|TRBJ2-1|TRBV7-2|.
TGTGCCAGCAGCAGAGGGGGGGGCTCCTACAATGAGCAGTTCTTC
CASSRGGGSYNEQFF
>TRBD1|TRBJ2-7|TRBV2|few
TGTGCCAGCAGTCCGGGACAGGGGACCTACGAGCAGTACTTC
CASSPGQGTYEQYF
>.|TRBJ2-2|TRBV5-8|.
TGTGCCAGCAGCTCGGGACAGAACACCGGGGAGCTGTTTTTT
CASSSGQNTGELFF
>TRBD2|TRBJ2-5|TRBV4-2|.
TGTGCCAGCAGCCAGGGACTAGCGGGGGAGGCCCAGTACTTC
CASSQGLAGEAQYF
>TRBD1|TRBJ2-5|TRBV27|.
TGTGCCAGCAGTACCGGCGGACAGGACCAAGAGACCCAGTACTTC
CASSTGGQDQETQYF
>.|TRBJ2-3|TRBV6-5|.
TGTGCCAGCAGTTACTCGAGAGGATCTATGGATACGCAGTATTTT
CASSYSRGSMDTQYF